One sample yielded the 26 T cell receptor beta chains listed below, sequenced in a study of tumor-infiltrating lymphocytes in primary liver carcinoma. Researchers drew blood RNA from unsorted whole blood and extracted germline DNA as well. TCR beta cDNA was made from 400 to 500 ng total RNA with a constant-region primer. Nested multiplex PCR, run for three rounds with slightly modified ARM-PCR, yielded TCR beta libraries. It was with TRBV1-TRBV30 forward primers and a C-beta reverse primer that the first two PCR rounds were run, at around 9 cycles each. From the multiplex PCR reads, TCRdb called clonotypes with MiXCR, one entry per CDR3 protein. Here the sample spans almost 200,000 distinct CDR3 sequences, about two thirds being singletons. The sequencing sample was made of peripheral blood. The receptors stem from a woman aged 60 to 75 with primary liver carcinoma and hepatitis B virus infection.

The chain employs TRBV5-4 and TRBJ2-1, with TRBD2 matching over 7 bases. This CDR3 spans 15 amino acids. The V gene's germline CDR1 is SGHNT and CDR2 YYREEE (reference sequence). V was clipped by 4 bases and J by 8 bases; unmatched bases: 12. CDR3 DNA sequence: TGTGCCAGCAGCCCTGGACTAGTGGGAAACTATGAGCAGTTCTTC. It encodes CASSPGLVGNYEQFF.

The rearrangement uses TRBV11-2 and TRBJ2-2, with D perhaps assigned TRBD1 or TRBD2 (5 bases each). Germline assignment: CDR1 SGHAT and CDR2 FQNNGV. The CDR3 has 14 residues. V lost 0 bases and J lost 14, with 16 bases in between. The CDR3 is CASSLDQSTGALFF. CDR3 sequence (DNA): TGTGCCAGCAGCTTAGATCAAAGCACCGGGGCACTGTTTTTT.

Points on this clonotype: The junction departs from germline at one end; a sequencing error may be responsible. V and J are TRBV30 and TRBJ2-1, with 12 bases that match TRBD2. CDR3 size: 17 residues. Germline-derived CDR1 and CDR2 are GTSNPN and SVGIG (reference sequence). CDR3 DNA sequence: TGTGCCTGGGCCCCCGGACTAGCGGGGAACTCCTACAGTGAGCAGTTCTTC. Translating gives CAWAPGLAGNSYSEQFF. The full variable domain, completed using reference TRBV30 and TRBJ2-1, is SQTIHQWPATLVQPVGSPLSLECTVEGTSNPNLYWYRQAAGRGLQLLFYSVGIGQISSEVPQNLSASRPQDRQFILSSKKLLLSDSGFYLCAWAPGLAGNSYSEQFFGPGTRLTVL.

Concerning this clonotype itself: The junction differs from germline at one of its ends, possibly a read error. The chain carries TRBV13 and TRBJ2-1, with a weak D call TRBD1 (6 bases). The CDR3 spans 15 residues. The V gene's germline CDR1 is PRHDT and CDR2 FYEKMQ (reference sequence). CDR3 amino acids: CASSRTTGSYNEQLF. The CDR3 DNA follows: TGTGCCAGCAGCCGAACGACAGGCTCCTACAATGAGCAGTTATTC.

As regards this clonotype: A junction end diverges from the germline sequence, so it may reflect a read error. The CDR3 region is CACSLDGREGQDEPFF. CDR3 sequence (DNA): TGTGCCTGCAGCTTAGATGGGCGGGAGGGCCAGGATGAGCCGTTCTTC. The V and J genes are TRBV11-3 and TRBJ2-1; 9 nucleotides agree with TRBD2. The CDR3 is 16 residues long. Germline V lookup: CDR1 SGHNT, CDR2 YENEEA.

To note about this clonotype: A clone one base away is much larger, so this may be a read error. The chain couples TRBV10-1 to TRBJ2-5; tentatively, D is TRBD1 or TRBD2 (5 bases each). Germline CDR1 is WNHNN and CDR2 is SYGVQD (reference sequence). This CDR3 has 13 residues. CDR3 DNA sequence: TGCGCCAGCAGTGCGCAGGGAGAAGAGACCCATTACTTC. Protein sequence: CASSAQGEETHYF.

This clonotype appeared a few times. V is TRBV7-9 and J is TRBJ2-2; 10 bases are shared with TRBD1. The CDR3 consists of 15 residues. Germline V gene lookup returns CDR1 SEHNR and CDR2 FQNEAQ (reference sequence). J lost 3 bases, V lost 4 bases, and 2 bases had no gene match. CDR3 residues: CASSWGTGDTGELFF. CDR3 bases: TGTGCCAGCAGCTGGGGGACAGGGGACACCGGGGAGCTGTTTTTT.

The chain's CDR3 is CASSPDRDRGPSSPLHF. In DNA, the CDR3 is TGTGCCAGCAGCCCAGACCGGGACAGGGGGCCGAGTTCACCCCTCCACTTT. This chain uses TRBV7-9 with TRBJ1-6, with 12 nucleotides matching TRBD1. From germline, CDR1 is SEHNR and CDR2 FQNEAQ (reference sequence). V gave up 5 bases and J gave up 9 bases; unmatched junction bases: 11. This CDR3 has 17 residues.

This clonotype has only a few counts. V gene TRBV6-1 combines with J gene TRBJ2-1, with TRBD2 matching 10 bases. The germline V gene has CDR1 MNHNS and CDR2 SASEGT. The CDR3 covers 15 residues. V lost 0 bases, J lost 8 bases, and 4 bases stayed unmatched. The CDR3: CASSEAAGGLDEQFF. In DNA, the CDR3 is TGTGCCAGCAGTGAAGCAGCGGGAGGGTTGGATGAGCAGTTCTTC.

About this clonotype itself: Possible read error: a much larger clone is one base away. V and J are TRBV6-5 and TRBJ1-5; no definite D call. The V gene's germline CDR1 is MNHEY and CDR2 SVGAGI. Trimming took off 6 bases at V and 4 bases at J, with 16 bases between the two ends. CDR3 length: 15 amino acids. The CDR3 loop reads CASSPTPVSNQPQHF. The CDR3 DNA reads as TGTGCCAGCAGCCCAACTCCCGTGTCGAATCAGCCCCAGCATTTT.

At least ten counts were recorded for this clonotype. The CDR3 loop reads CASSPAGLAGIYEQYF. The CDR3 DNA is TGTGCCAGCAGCCCAGCCGGACTAGCGGGGATCTACGAGCAGTACTTC. The genes are TRBV7-8 and TRBJ2-7; 12 bases are shared with TRBD2. Germline V CDR1 and CDR2: SGHVS, FQNEAQ. The CDR3 has 16 residues. Losses at the gene ends were 5 bases for V and 3 bases for J; bases not matched to a gene: 8.

About this clonotype itself: A much larger clone is a single base away; this may be a read error. V usage is TRBV12-3 or TRBV12-4 and J usage is TRBJ2-3; TRBD2 is a possible D gene (6 bases). CDR3 length equals 14 residues. This chain's CDR3 is CASSSTSSTDMQYF. As DNA, the CDR3 is TGTGCCAGCAGTTCTACTAGCAGCACAGATATGCAGTATTTT.

This CDR3 reads CASSFHYRGRHEQYF. The CDR3 nucleotides read TGTGCCAGCAGTTTCCACTACAGGGGGCGTCACGAGCAGTACTTC. This sequence joins TRBV28 and TRBJ2-7; 9 bases are a match to TRBD1. After removal of 3 bases from V and 5 bases from J, the junction contained 8 bases not matched to a gene. Germline CDR1 reads MDHEN; CDR2 reads SYDVKM. This CDR3 is built from 15 residues.

About this clonotype: Its ends do not fully match the called genes, so a read error is possible. This sequence joins TRBV11-2 and TRBJ2-5; D gene uncertain. The germline gives CDR1 SGHAT, CDR2 FQNNGV. The CDR3 is 15 amino acids. CDR3 sequence: CGSSLDYARRETQYF. As DNA, the CDR3 is TGTGGCAGCAGCTTAGATTACGCTAGGAGAGAAACCCAGTACTTC.

Comments on this clonotype: A much larger clone differs by one base, so this may be a read error. The missing conserved phenylalanine or tryptophan at the end of this CDR3 makes a read error likely. The gene calls are TRBV14 and TRBJ2-3, with unresolved D. The CDR3 consists of 13 residues. Trimming stripped 7 bases from V and 7 bases from J, with 15 bases between. Looked up from germline, CDR1 is SGHDN and CDR2 is FVKESK. CDR3 protein: CASTHGSSYTQYS. In DNA form, the CDR3 reads TGTGCCAGCACCCACGGCAGCTCGTATACGCAGTATTCT.

Note on this clonotype: Relative to the germline gene, one junction end is altered; a read error may explain this. The V gene is TRBV5-4, the J gene TRBJ2-5; TRBD2 agrees at 9 bases. The CDR3 loop spans 15 amino acids. Germline assignment: CDR1 SGHNT and CDR2 YYREEE (reference sequence). CDR3: CASRFGGRAGETHYF. For the CDR3, the DNA is TGTGCCAGCAGGTTTGGCGGGAGGGCCGGAGAGACCCACTACTTC.

The CDR3 loop reads CAWTHRGSQNTEAFF. CDR3 sequence (DNA): TGTGCCTGGACACACAGAGGCTCCCAGAACACTGAAGCTTTCTTT. This sequence joins TRBV30 and TRBJ1-1; unclear D gene. The CDR3 has 15 amino acids. V was shortened by 4 bases and J by 1 base, with 16 bases between the two germline ends. The germline V gene encodes CDR1 GTSNPN and CDR2 SVGIG (reference sequence).

On this clonotype itself: With a much larger clone just one base away, this may be a read error. This sequence joins TRBV6-6 and TRBJ1-2, with a weak D call TRBD1 (6 bases). CDR1 is MNHNY and CDR2 is SVGAGI in the germline V gene (reference sequence). The CDR3 has 14 amino acids. The CDR3 DNA reads TGTGCCAGCAGGAAGGAGGGGGTAGACTATGGCTACTCCTTC. Amino acids: CASRKEGVDYGYSF.

This clonotype showed up many times. The V call is TRBV4-1, the J call TRBJ2-7; D perhaps matches TRBD2 (6 bases). Germline V gives CDR1 MGHRA, CDR2 YSYEKL. This CDR3 contains 15 residues. Trimming took off 1 base at V and 3 bases at J, with 13 bases between the two ends. CDR3 protein: CASSQVTGLLYEQYF. The CDR3 DNA is TGCGCCAGCAGCCAAGTAACTGGACTACTCTACGAGCAGTACTTC.

This clonotype was detected ten times or more. The chain recombines TRBV14 with TRBJ1-1, with D maybe TRBD1 (5 bases). The V end lost 0 bases, the J end lost 5 bases, and 10 bases lay between the germline ends. Germline CDR1 is SGHDN and CDR2 is FVKESK. This CDR3 has 14 residues. The CDR3 DNA sequence: TGTGCCAGCAGCCAAGACAGGGAGGGGACTGAAGCTTTCTTT. Translation: CASSQDREGTEAFF.

The table lists this clonotype with a count of one. The CDR3 loop reads CASSSPGTGAGEQFF. The CDR3 nucleotides read TGTGCCAGCAGTTCCCCCGGGACAGGGGCTGGTGAGCAGTTCTTC. The chain recombines TRBV28 with TRBJ2-1, with 10 bases lining up with TRBD1. The CDR3 loop spans 15 amino acids. Germline V CDR1 and CDR2: MDHEN, SYDVKM. The J segment lost 9 bases and the V segment lost 4 bases, leaving 9 bases of the junction unmatched.

A few counts support this clonotype. A much larger clone sits a single nucleotide away, making a read error possible. The DNA is left out, because the CDR3 cannot be placed on it with certainty; the CDR3 is given as TCRdb lists it. V and J are TRBV12-3 or TRBV12-4 and TRBJ2-1; the table's D call TRBD2 went unverified against the DNA. The CDR3 is made up of 13 amino acids, end residues included. The CDR3 here is CASSWASGSEQLF.

For this clonotype: A read error may be the cause here, since a much bigger clone is one base away. V usage is TRBV10-3 and J usage is TRBJ2-7; D gene uncertain. The CDR3 spans 13 residues. Germline V CDR1 and CDR2: ENHRY, SYGVKD. As DNA, the CDR3 is TGTGCCATCAGCGGAGTCAGACCCTACAAGCAGTACTTC. This sequence encodes CAISGVRPYKQYF.

This clonotype was recorded at least ten times. The genes are TRBV6-2 or TRBV6-3 and TRBJ2-1, with unresolved D. CDR3 length equals 15 residues. V was pared by 3 bases and J by 6 bases, with 15 bases between. Looked up from germline, CDR1 is MNHEY and CDR2 is SVGEGT. The DNA of the CDR3 is TGTGCCAGCAGTTATTCGGACCCCGGCGGCAATGAGCAGTTCTTC. It yields the protein CASSYSDPGGNEQFF.

As regards this clonotype: A much larger clone is a single base away; this may be a read error. J is TRBJ1-5 and V is TRBV12-3 or TRBV12-4, with D tentatively TRBD1 (5 bases). This CDR3 spans 13 amino acids. Between the trimmed V and J ends, which lost 6 bases and 6 bases, there was a span of 12 bases. CDR3 DNA: TGTGCCAGCAGGAAGGACACTTGTCAGCCCCAGCATTTT. This sequence encodes CASRKDTCQPQHF.

This clonotype has just a few counts. The chain couples TRBV28 to TRBJ2-3; either TRBD1 or TRBD2 may supply D (5 bases each). Germline V gene sequence: CDR1 MDHEN, CDR2 SYDVKM. This CDR3 is 14 amino acids long. Trimming shortened V by 1 base and J by 8 bases, and 13 bases separated the two germline ends. The CDR3 nucleotides read TGTGCCAGCAGTTTATTGGTTCGGGACGGTACGCAGTATTTT. As protein: CASSLLVRDGTQYF.